This is a list of T cell receptor beta chains from one sample in a study of shared clonotypes between healthy human individuals. Assay: immunoSEQ multiplex PCR; the TCRdb copy retains only in-frame clones and omits some. The top ten hold more than 1.5% of the sample, which has about 2.1 million clones, around 93% seen once. Material: naive CD8+ T cells from PBMCs. These receptors were collected from a young man in good health. Some clones in this sample may be carry-over from other donors' samples. Each CDR3 is given with its conserved first and last residue. Only some rows state a clone size, as once, few, many or a class for expanded clones.

v_gene,j_gene,abundance,CDR3aa
TRBV19,TRBJ2-5,NA,CAVQGEQETQYF
TRBV28,TRBJ2-4,once,CASSPWGAKNIQYF
TRBV7-8,TRBJ2-3,NA,CASRGLGSRADTQYF
TRBV11-2,TRBJ1-5,NA,CASSLSPSANQPQHF
TRBV15,TRBJ2-5,NA,CATSRDRGRSPETQYF
TRBV27,TRBJ2-7,NA,CASSFVGLPRGEQYF
TRBV5-6,TRBJ2-2,NA,CASSFGSGGELFF
TRBV6-5,TRBJ1-1,NA,CASSYLFAGTGTEAFF
TRBV6-1,TRBJ1-5,few,CASRDSGGNQPQHF
TRBV7-8,TRBJ2-7,NA,CASSVGPGYEQYF
TRBV4-1,TRBJ2-1,NA,CASSQPPSEESYNEQFF
TRBV10-3,TRBJ2-7,NA,CAISESGSYEQYF
TRBV19,TRBJ2-2,NA,CASSPDREDTGELFF
TRBV30,TRBJ2-7,NA,CAWSVLGGGSVYEQYF
TRBV19,TRBJ1-5,NA,CASSIGPLYQPQHF
TRBV7-2,TRBJ2-7,NA,CASSSLAGPSYEQYF
TRBV5-1,TRBJ2-2,NA,CASSLFVVGGNTGELFF
TRBV28,TRBJ2-5,NA,CASSTTGQETQYF
TRBV4-3,TRBJ1-5,NA,CASSPGTGFVSNQPQHF
TRBV30,TRBJ1-2,NA,CAWSVRVLINGYTF
TRBV27,TRBJ2-1,NA,CASSLYFSGKVDEQFF
TRBV19,TRBJ1-5,NA,CASSIIGPNQPQHF
TRBV9,TRBJ2-6,NA,CASSVVKGGGPGANVLTF
TRBV6-6,TRBJ2-7,once,CASSYGLAAYEQYF